This T cell receptor beta chain is drawn from a study of blood T cell repertoires in COVID-19. Sequenced by immunoSEQ multiplex PCR; TCRdb stores in-frame clones only, minus some. The table lists 60,000 to 75,000 clones, roughly nine tenths of them singletons, with roughly 7.3% in the top ten. After removal of 6 bases from V and 3 bases from J, the junction contained 13 bases not matched to a gene. Germline-derived CDR1 and CDR2 are SNHLY and FYNNEI. CDR3 length equals 17 residues. The rearrangement uses TRBV2 and TRBJ1-5, with 8 bases identical to TRBD1. The TCR was taken from a man in his forties with COVID-19, enrolled during active disease. The sequenced sample was peripheral blood. DNA for the CDR3: TGTGCCAGCAGCTTCGGGACAGGAAGATATAACAATCAGCCCCAGCATTTT. Amino acid sequence: CASSFGTGRYNNQPQHF.